One sample yielded the 27 T cell receptor beta chains listed below, sequenced in a study of spatial heterogeneity in lung cancer. TCRdb reprocessed the 5' RACE reads with MiXCR, giving one entry per CDR3 protein. The sample includes tens of thousands of distinct CDR3 sequences, about a fifth of them seen just once. As to time point: sample taken at primary tumor resection. The sequenced material consisted of unsorted whole RNA from tumor, nontumor lung or frozen PBMC. This specimen was PBMCs, taken at surgery. Every receptor here comes from a male donor with early-stage non-small cell lung cancer.

Only a few counts were recorded for this clonotype. In DNA, the CDR3 is TGTGCCAGCCGCCCGACCGGGACAGGAGGAGGCTACACCTTC. It encodes CASRPTGTGGGYTF. The chain couples TRBV2 to TRBJ1-2; TRBD1 matches at 8 bases. The V gene's germline CDR1 is SNHLY and CDR2 FYNNEI. Trimming cost V 8 bases and J 8 bases; bases outside gene matches: 13. The CDR3 has 14 amino acids.

The chain combines TRBV7-2 with TRBJ2-2, with D hard to call. The CDR3 length is 13 residues. Germline CDR1 and CDR2: SGHTA and FQGNSA. Trimming left V 2 bases short and J 2 bases short, with 3 bases between. CDR3 sequence reads: CASSLFNTGELFF. CDR3 in DNA: TGTGCCAGCAGCTTATTTAACACCGGGGAGCTGTTTTTT.

This clonotype was seen many times. The V and J genes are TRBV6-5 and TRBJ2-1; possibly TRBD1 for D (5 bases). Germline CDR1 and CDR2: MNHEY and SVGAGI. Deletions cut 6 bases from V and 3 bases from J, with 12 bases between. The CDR3 is 14 residues long. The CDR3 region is CASRLDRIYNEQFF. The CDR3 DNA follows: TGTGCCAGCAGGCTTGACAGAATCTACAATGAGCAGTTCTTC.

Many counts were recorded for this clonotype. This chain links TRBV5-1 with TRBJ2-6, with a weak D call TRBD1 (5 bases). Trimming took 0 bases from V and 2 from J, leaving 9 bases between them. The CDR3 has 16 amino acids. Per germline, CDR1 SGHRS and CDR2 YFSETQ. The CDR3 sequence: CASSLVAGTGANVLTF. Here the CDR3 DNA reads TGCGCCAGCAGCTTGGTGGCAGGGACTGGGGCCAACGTCCTGACTTTC.

Ten or more counts support this clonotype. V gene TRBV28 combines with J gene TRBJ2-7; 8 nucleotides match TRBD2. The junction had 6 bases not matched to a gene; V was cut back by 6 bases and J by 5 bases. The CDR3 runs 13 residues. Germline-derived CDR1 and CDR2 are MDHEN and SYDVKM. CDR3 residues: CASRRLARHEQYF. The CDR3 DNA reads TGTGCCAGCAGGCGACTAGCGCGGCACGAGCAGTACTTC.

This clonotype has just a few counts. V and J are TRBV28 and TRBJ1-2; 7 bases match TRBD1. The junction had 7 bases not matched to a gene; V was cut back by 2 bases and J by 4 bases. The CDR3 sequence is 15 residues long. CDR1 MDHEN and CDR2 SYDVKM come from the germline V gene. CDR3 protein: CASSLQGVKAYGYTF. In DNA form, the CDR3 reads TGTGCCAGCAGTTTACAGGGGGTCAAGGCCTATGGCTACACCTTC.

Here the CDR3 reads CASSASGNEQFF. The CDR3 DNA follows: TGTGCCAGCAGCGCCTCTGGGAATGAGCAGTTCTTC. The chain combines TRBV7-3 with TRBJ2-1; D is unclear. The CDR3 extends over 12 amino acids. The germline V and J ends were trimmed by 5 bases and 7 bases, with 9 bases remaining between them. Germline assignment: CDR1 SGHTA and CDR2 FQGTGA.

A word on this clonotype: The conserved closing phenylalanine or tryptophan is absent in this CDR3, likely reflecting a read error. The gene calls are TRBV11-2 and TRBJ2-5, with 10 bases matching TRBD2. The CDR3 runs 15 residues. V trimming: 1 base; J trimming: 4 bases; junction bases outside the gene matches: 3. The germline CDR1 and CDR2 sequences are SGHAT and FQNNGV. The CDR3 loop is CASSLAASGGETQYL. Written as DNA, the CDR3 is TGTGCCAGCAGCTTAGCGGCTAGCGGGGGAGAGACCCAGTACCTC.

The chain employs TRBV20-1 and TRBJ2-3; a weak D match, TRBD2 (6 bases). The V end lost 4 bases, the J end lost 1 base, and 12 bases lay between the germline ends. The length of the CDR3 is 14 residues. The germline CDR1 and CDR2 sequences are DFQATT and SNEGSKA (reference sequence). The CDR3 DNA sequence: TGCAGTGCTATGCTGGCTAGCGGCACAGATACGCAGTATTTT. Protein sequence: CSAMLASGTDTQYF.

The table lists this clonotype with many counts. The chain employs TRBV4-2 and TRBJ2-5; TRBD2 agrees at 11 bases. CDR3 length: 18 amino acids. Germline CDR1 is LGHNA and CDR2 is YNFKEQ. J gave up 3 bases and V 1 base, and 10 bases lay outside the gene matches. CDR3 in amino acids: CASSQAGTSGAREETQYF. The CDR3 nucleotides are TGTGCCAGCAGCCAAGCCGGGACTAGCGGAGCCCGGGAAGAGACCCAGTACTTC.

The rearrangement joins TRBV6-5 to TRBJ2-4; D might be TRBD1 or TRBD2, each matching 5 bases. With 2 bases removed from V and 6 bases from J, the gap between germline ends came to 14 bases. Germline V gene lookup returns CDR1 MNHEY and CDR2 SVGAGI. CDR3 length: 15 residues. The chain's CDR3 is CASSYRDPKGNIQYF. The CDR3 coding sequence is TGTGCCAGCAGTTACAGGGACCCAAAGGGAAACATTCAGTACTTC.

The gene calls are TRBV3-1 and TRBJ2-5, with 9 positions matching TRBD2. The V and J ends lost 4 bases and 5 bases, in that order; junction bases with no gene match: 17. The CDR3 loop spans 18 amino acids. Germline CDR1 and CDR2: LGHDT and YNNKEL (reference sequence). Here the CDR3 reads CASSPGTSLPQLGETQYF. Here the CDR3 DNA reads TGTGCCAGCAGCCCCGGGACTAGCCTACCTCAACTTGGCGAGACCCAGTACTTC.

The V call is TRBV15, the J call TRBJ1-4; D is undetermined. In germline, CDR1 is LNHNV, CDR2 YYDKDF (reference sequence). V was trimmed by 0 bases and J by 7 bases, leaving 9 bases between them. This CDR3 is 14 amino acids long. CDR3 nucleotides: TGTGCCACCAGCAGAGATCACGGGTCTGAAAAACTGTTTTTT. Its translation is CATSRDHGSEKLFF.

The chain is built from TRBV12-3 or TRBV12-4 and TRBJ2-1, with D possibly being TRBD2 (7 bases). V dropped 6 bases and J dropped 8 bases, with 20 bases sitting between them. This CDR3 region has 15 residues. The CDR3 spells CASSHRGAQGDEQFF. CDR3 sequence (DNA): TGTGCCAGCAGCCACCGGGGGGCCCAGGGCGATGAGCAGTTCTTC.

This clonotype was recorded many times. The V gene is TRBV20-1, the J gene TRBJ1-5; perhaps TRBD1 as D (5 bases). This CDR3 is built from 14 residues. V was clipped by 4 bases and J by 4 bases, with 14 bases between them. Looked up from germline, CDR1 is DFQATT and CDR2 is SNEGSKA (reference sequence). The CDR3 spells CSATQGTLNQPQHF. For the CDR3, the DNA is TGCAGTGCTACCCAGGGCACTTTGAATCAGCCCCAGCATTTT.

This chain connects TRBV6-6 to TRBJ2-7; TRBD2 matches at 11 bases. The germline gives CDR1 MNHNY, CDR2 SVGAGI (reference sequence). The CDR3 spans 15 residues. V was clipped by 5 bases and J by 6 bases; unmatched bases: 9. The CDR3 DNA is TGTGCCAGCAGTCAGACTAGCGGGGCGCCTACCGAGCAGTACTTC. This gives the protein CASSQTSGAPTEQYF.

This clonotype was counted between two and nine times. The chain uses TRBV6-6 and TRBJ2-2; 8 bases align to TRBD2. Per germline, CDR1 MNHNY and CDR2 SVGAGI (reference sequence). This CDR3 has 14 amino acids. V dropped 8 bases and J dropped 6; count of bases not matched to a gene: 8. CDR3 amino acids: CASHSGSAAGELFF. The CDR3 bases are TGTGCCAGCCACAGCGGGAGTGCCGCCGGGGAGCTGTTTTTT.

The chain employs TRBV20-1 and TRBJ2-5; D is perhaps TRBD2 (6 bases). The germline V and J ends were trimmed by 7 bases and 5 bases, with 23 bases remaining between them. Germline loops: CDR1 DFQATT, CDR2 SNEGSKA (reference sequence). The CDR3 sequence is 15 residues long. The CDR3 protein is CSGTKSSGERETQYF. DNA for the CDR3: TGCAGTGGTACCAAATCCTCGGGGGAGAGGGAGACCCAGTACTTC.

The J gene is TRBJ1-6, the V gene TRBV28, with 9 bases fitting TRBD1. J lost 10 bases, V lost 6 bases, and 7 bases had no gene match. The germline gives CDR1 MDHEN, CDR2 SYDVKM. This CDR3 is built from 14 residues. CDR3 sequence: CASSPGTGRSPLHF. CDR3 DNA sequence: TGTGCCAGCAGCCCCGGGACAGGGAGATCACCCCTCCACTTT. Together with reference TRBV28 and TRBJ1-6, the CDR3 gives the full variable domain: DVKVTQSSRYLVKRTGEKVFLECVQDMDHENMFWYRQDPGLGLRLIYFSYDVKMKEKGDIPEGYSVSREKKERFSLILESASTNQTSMYLCASSPGTGRSPLHFGNGTRLTVT.

The chain carries TRBV5-4 and TRBJ1-5, with a possible D match to TRBD1 (6 bases). V was pared by 0 bases and J by 5 bases, with 12 bases between. This CDR3 region has 15 residues. Germline V gene sequence: CDR1 SGHNT, CDR2 YYREEE (reference sequence). The DNA for the CDR3 is TGTGCCAGCAGCTTGGGCAGGGGAAGCGATCAGCCCCAGCATTTT. Its protein is CASSLGRGSDQPQHF.

Only a few counts were recorded for this clonotype. The chain uses TRBV2 and TRBJ1-1; D uncertain. Deletions cut 7 bases from V and 1 base from J, with 7 bases between. Germline CDR1 and CDR2: SNHLY and FYNNEI. CDR3 size: 12 residues. In nucleotides, the CDR3 is TGTGCCAGCAACGTTGGGAACACTGAAGCTTTCTTT. This codes for CASNVGNTEAFF.

This sequence joins TRBV24-1 and TRBJ2-2; 8 bases line up with TRBD2. This CDR3 contains 16 residues. Germline CDR1 and CDR2: KGHDR and SFDVKD. The J segment lost 7 bases and the V segment lost 5 bases, leaving 11 bases of the junction unmatched. This chain's CDR3 is CATSADGLASGGELFF. CDR3 nucleotides: TGTGCCACCAGTGCCGACGGACTAGCCTCAGGCGGGGAGCTGTTTTTT.

This clonotype was seen many times. The chain is built from TRBV6-5 and TRBJ2-7; the D call may be TRBD1 or TRBD2 (5 bases each). Trimming took off 1 base at V and 7 bases at J, with 20 bases between the two ends. CDR1 and CDR2 (germline): MNHEY, SVGAGI. The CDR3 length is 16 residues. The CDR3 protein is CASSYLDRSGAGEQYF. CDR3 nucleotide sequence: TGTGCCAGCAGTTACTTAGATCGGAGTGGGGCGGGTGAGCAGTACTTC.

The chain carries TRBV30 and TRBJ2-2; D could derive from TRBD1 or TRBD2 (5 bases each). Germline loops: CDR1 GTSNPN, CDR2 SVGIG (reference sequence). Trimming removed 0 bases from V and 10 bases from J, with 9 bases in between. The CDR3 runs to 12 residues. The DNA of the CDR3 is TGTGCCTGGAGTGTACGGGGCCCGGAGCTGTTTTTT. Amino acid sequence: CAWSVRGPELFF.

This rearrangement joins TRBV9 to TRBJ2-2; maybe TRBD2 (5 bases). Trimming shortened V by 7 bases and J by 1 base, and 8 bases separated the two germline ends. Germline values: CDR1 SGDLS, CDR2 YYNGEE. CDR3 size: 13 residues. CDR3 sequence reads: CASDAGNTGELFF. In nucleotides, the CDR3 is TGTGCCAGCGATGCGGGGAACACCGGGGAGCTGTTTTTT.

This clonotype was counted ten times or more. V gene TRBV7-9 combines with J gene TRBJ1-1, with D tentatively TRBD1 (5 bases). There are 14 residues in the CDR3. Trimming stripped 3 bases from V and 0 bases from J, with 8 bases between. Germline lookup yields CDR1 SEHNR and CDR2 FQNEAQ (reference sequence). CDR3 sequence (DNA): TGTGCCAGCAGCTTGGCAGGGATGAACACTGAAGCTTTCTTT. Amino acid sequence: CASSLAGMNTEAFF.

There are a few counts of this clonotype. The chain employs TRBV18 and TRBJ1-4; D remains ambiguous. V was pared by 6 bases and J by 0 bases, with 11 bases between. Looked up from germline, CDR1 is KGHSH and CDR2 is LQKENI. The CDR3 length is 15 residues. The CDR3, as DNA: TGTGCCAGCTCGCCCGGACCCCCAACTAATGAAAAACTGTTTTTT. Its protein product is CASSPGPPTNEKLFF. Full variable domain (rest looked up from reference TRBV18 and TRBJ1-4): NAGVMQNPRHLVRRRGQEARLRCSPMKGHSHVYWYRQLPEEGLKFMVYLQKENIIDESGMPKERFSAEFPKEGPSILRIQQVVRGDSAAYFCASSPGPPTNEKLFFGSGTQLSVL.